The table lists the clone carrying this T cell receptor beta chain with a count of one. The assay was immunoSEQ multiplex PCR, and TCRdb's table has in-frame clones only and misses some. Here the sample spans almost 400,000 clones, roughly 88% being singletons. Trimming removed 3 bases from V and 5 bases from J, with 14 bases in between. This CDR3 spans 14 amino acids. The germline CDR1 and CDR2 sequences are SGHRS and YFSETQ. Clinical history reported by participants formed the basis on which cohorts were assigned. The entry originates in a study of blood T cell repertoires in COVID-19. J is TRBJ1-1 and V is TRBV5-1; D not certain. Material: PBMCs or T cells enriched from blood (not recorded which). The TCR originated in a woman in her thirties with acute COVID-19. The CDR3 nucleotides are TGCGCCAGCAGCTGGACCGGGGTTGGAACTGAAGCTTTCTTT. This gives the protein CASSWTGVGTEAFF.